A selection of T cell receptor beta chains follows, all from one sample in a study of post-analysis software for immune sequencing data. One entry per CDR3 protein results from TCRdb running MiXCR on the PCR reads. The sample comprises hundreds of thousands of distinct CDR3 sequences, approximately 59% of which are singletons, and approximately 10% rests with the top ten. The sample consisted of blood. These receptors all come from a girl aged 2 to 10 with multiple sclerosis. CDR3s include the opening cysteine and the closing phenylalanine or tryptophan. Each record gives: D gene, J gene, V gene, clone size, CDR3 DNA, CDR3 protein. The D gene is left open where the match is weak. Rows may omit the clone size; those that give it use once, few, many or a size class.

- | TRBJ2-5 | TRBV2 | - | TGTGCCAGCAGTGGGGCCCGGGACCTCCAAGAGACCCAGTACTTC | CASSGARDLQETQYF
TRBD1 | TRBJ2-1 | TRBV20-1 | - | TGCAGTGCTACAAAGACAGGGAGTGGCTACAATGAGCAGTTCTTC | CSATKTGSGYNEQFF
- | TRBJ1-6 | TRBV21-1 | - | TGTGCCAGGGACAGGGAAACCTATAATTCACCCCTCCACTTT | CARDRETYNSPLHF
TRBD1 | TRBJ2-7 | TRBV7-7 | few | TGTGCTAGCAGCTTTGGACAGGGGGCCGGGTACGAGCAGTACTTC | CASSFGQGAGYEQYF
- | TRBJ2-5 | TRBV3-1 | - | TGTGCCAGCAGCCAAGGGGCAATGGATAGAGAGACCCAGTACTTC | CASSQGAMDRETQYF
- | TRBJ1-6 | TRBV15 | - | TGTGCCACCCGGGGCCTCCAAGGCTATAATCCACCCCTCCACTTT | CATRGLQGYNPPLHF
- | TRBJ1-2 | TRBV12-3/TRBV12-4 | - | TGTGCCAGCACCTTGGGGGGGTTAACTAGGGGCTACACCTTC | CASTLGGLTRGYTF
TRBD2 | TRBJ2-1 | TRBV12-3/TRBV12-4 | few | TGTGCCAGCAGTTGGGCTAGCGGGCGAGGGAATGAGCAGTTCTTC | CASSWASGRGNEQFF
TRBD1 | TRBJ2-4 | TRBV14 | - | TGTGCCAGCAGCCAATCACCGGGACAGAGCATTCAGTACTTC | CASSQSPGQSIQYF
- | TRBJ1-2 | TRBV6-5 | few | TGTGCCAGCAGTTTCCTCCCCGGGACCTCAGGCTACACCTTC | CASSFLPGTSGYTF